This T cell receptor beta chain was obtained from a study of T cell responses to AZD1222 COVID-19 vaccine. General study points: When two AZD1222 doses had been given, Spike-specific TCR breadth and depth rose. Clonal diversity was possibly underestimated; the donors were predominantly white British and more often female. Dominant CD4 TCR responses targeted spike regions 160-218 and 743-854. Baseline seropositives among AZD1222 recipients totaled only five to seven.

Worth noting for this clone: Its antigen is still unknown.

TCRdb's copy holds only in-frame clones and misses some; the assay was immunoSEQ multiplex PCR. The sample yields over 110,000 clones, approximately 90% seen once. The sample in question was peripheral blood, obtained 28 days after the second AZD1222 dose. This receptor was identified in an adult who received the AZD1222 COVID-19 vaccine.

The CDR3 sequence is CASSFGAAGSPLHF. In DNA, the CDR3 is TGTGCCAGCAGCTTCGGGGCCGCGGGTTCACCCCTCCACTTT. V gene TRBV5-5 combines with J gene TRBJ1-6, with D possibly TRBD1 on 5 matching bases. The germline V and J ends were trimmed by 2 bases and 9 bases, with 12 bases remaining between them. The germline V gene encodes CDR1 SGHKS and CDR2 YYEKEE (reference sequence). This CDR3 contains 14 residues.